This TCR beta chain was captured by sequencing in a study of shared clonotypes between healthy human individuals. About this clone itself: Its antigen is currently unknown.

Study-level findings and limits: Sharing of clonotypes among donors was expected to vary with sequencing depth.

V was shortened by 3 bases and J by 3 bases, with 7 bases between the two germline ends. This CDR3 is built from 13 residues. Germline values: CDR1 SGHKS, CDR2 YYEKEE (reference sequence). TCRdb's table, derived via immunoSEQ multiplex PCR, lists solely in-frame clones and lacks some. This sample has fewer than 1.6 million clones, with approximately 98.5% found just once. This TCR was recovered from a man younger than 45 in good health. The chain employs TRBV5-5 and TRBJ1-5; D may be TRBD1 (5 bases). The material sequenced was naive CD4+ T cells sorted from blood. Described subset: CD45RA+ positively selected. Here the CDR3 DNA reads TGTGCCAGCAGCTGGGGGTTCAATCAGCCCCAGCATTTT. Translated, it gives CASSWGFNQPQHF.